This T cell receptor (beta chain) was profiled in a study of T-cell reconstitution after alpha-beta-depleted transplantation in children. The TCRbeta library was prepared with unique molecular identifiers. Each CDR3 protein gets one entry after TCRdb re-called the PCR reads with MiXCR. The sample shows 100,000 or so distinct CDR3 sequences, 15% of them seen only once. With respect to this clonotype: What it binds is not known.

Germline V lookup: CDR1 KGHSH, CDR2 LQKENI. This CDR3 comprises 15 residues. J lost 4 bases, V lost 3 bases, and 4 bases had no gene match. Broader study findings: T-cell numbers and diversity, one year after transplant, stemmed largely from T cells that were newly produced. Several hundred expanded graft clones reportedly were the source of alpha-beta T cells about two months after transplant. In some patients, recipient T cells and intrathymic progenitors surviving conditioning explained high day-60 diversity.

The gene calls are TRBV18 and TRBJ2-7; 12 bases match TRBD1. The material was PBMCs, mostly from graft donor cells, obtained 180 days after TCRalphabeta/CD19-depleted stem cell transplant. The origin of this receptor is a male patient aged 2-15 years who had a stem cell transplant for acute lymphoblastic leukemia, so the T cells may come from the graft donor. The CDR3 sequence is CASSPGQGAWYEQYF. The CDR3 DNA reads as TGTGCCAGCTCACCGGGACAGGGGGCTTGGTACGAGCAGTACTTC. The full variable domain, in which reference TRBV18 and TRBJ2-7 provide the parts outside the CDR3, is NAGVMQNPRHLVRRRGQEARLRCSPMKGHSHVYWYRQLPEEGLKFMVYLQKENIIDESGMPKERFSAEFPKEGPSILRIQQVVRGDSAAYFCASSPGQGAWYEQYFGPGTRLTVT.